This paragraph covers one T cell receptor (beta chain) sequence. The data are from a study of T cell responses to AZD1222 COVID-19 vaccine. Using immunoSEQ multiplex PCR, the repertoire was profiled, and TCRdb retains in-frame clones only, with some absent. The repertoire has about 130,000 clones, roughly nine tenths of them found once; the top ten carry more than 4%. Trimming removed 1 base at V and 7 bases at J, with 9 bases between. The CDR3 consists of 14 residues. Germline V gene sequence: CDR1 SGHDT, CDR2 YYEEEE. The receptor comes from an adult in good health. V and J are TRBV5-6 and TRBJ1-6; D perhaps matches TRBD1 (5 bases). Sequenced material: peripheral blood, taken on day 0 of AZD1222 vaccination. The CDR3 nucleotides are TGTGCCAGCAGCTTGAGAGGGGTAAATTCACCCCTCCACTTT. As protein: CASSLRGVNSPLHF.